This T cell receptor (beta chain) was sequenced in a study of OX40 agonist ivuxolimab in advanced cancers. Across the whole study: Ivuxolimab, an antibody acting as an agonist of OX40 (CD134), was used to treat patients. Each dose-escalation patient presented with hepatocellular carcinoma, melanoma, renal cell or head and neck cancer. General study findings and limits: There were, on average, more expanded clones in CD8+ T cells than in CD4+.

Data came from immunoSEQ multiplex PCR; TCRdb stores just in-frame clones and leaves some out. The data hold about 40,000 clones, with roughly 88% observed a single time. The CDR3 length is 17 residues. Trimming at V came to 1 base and at J to 2 bases, leaving 7 bases not matched to a gene. Germline loops: CDR1 SGHDN, CDR2 FVKESK. Comments on this clone: What it recognizes is unknown.

This chain uses TRBV14 with TRBJ2-4; 8 bases fit TRBD1. The clonotype was recovered from an adult with an advanced solid tumor such as melanoma, head and neck, liver or kidney cancer. The source was CD4+ or CD8+ T cells sorted from blood, collected in a trial of the OX40 agonist ivuxolimab. The CDR3 region is CASSQVGQGGTKNIQYF. CDR3 nucleotide sequence: TGTGCCAGCAGCCAAGTTGGACAGGGAGGAACCAAAAACATTCAGTACTTC.